The entry below gives a single T cell receptor (beta chain) sequence along with its context. Its matching antigen is unknown. The data originate from a study of CD8+ T cells in alopecia areata. About the study: Treated patients swallowed 5 to 10 mg of oral tofacitinib twice daily.

Germline V gives CDR1 SNHLY, CDR2 FYNNEI. The CDR3 contains 13 residues. Between the trimmed V and J ends, which lost 7 bases and 4 bases, there was a span of 13 bases. Sequencing used cDNA as its template, made by extracting RNA and reverse transcribing it. Using immunoSEQ multiplex PCR, the repertoire was profiled, and TCRdb retains in-frame clones only, with some absent. The sample shows approximately 45,000 clones, less than 70% of them seen only once. Sample treatment: oral pan-JAK inhibitor, 5-10 mg twice daily. The study team obtained lesional scalp punch biopsies and peripheral blood from alopecia areata patients. The study's findings and limits: Significant decreases in scalp clonality and expanded CD8+ clones followed tofacitinib treatment. Normal skin's resident alphabeta T cells are also sequenced in scalp samples.

The sample was CD8+ T cells sorted from blood, taken at week 4, from a patient treated with tofacitinib. The sequence was collected from a human donor with alopecia areata. V gene TRBV2 combines with J gene TRBJ2-5; D tentatively reads TRBD1 or TRBD2 (5 bases each). As DNA, the CDR3 is TGTGCCAGCAAACGGGGCGTCGGAGAGACCCAGTACTTC. Translated: CASKRGVGETQYF.